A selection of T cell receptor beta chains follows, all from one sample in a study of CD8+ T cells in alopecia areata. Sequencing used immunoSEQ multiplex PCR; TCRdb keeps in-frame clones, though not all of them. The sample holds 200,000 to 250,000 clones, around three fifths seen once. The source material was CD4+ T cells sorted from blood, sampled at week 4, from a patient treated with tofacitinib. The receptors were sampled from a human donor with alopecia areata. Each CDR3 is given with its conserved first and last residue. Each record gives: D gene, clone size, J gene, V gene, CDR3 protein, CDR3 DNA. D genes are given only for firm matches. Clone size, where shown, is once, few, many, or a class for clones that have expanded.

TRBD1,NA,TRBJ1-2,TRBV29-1,CSAGQGIRYGYTF,TGCAGCGCTGGACAGGGGATTCGCTATGGCTACACCTTC
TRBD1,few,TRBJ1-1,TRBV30,CAWSGQGNTEAFF,TGTGCCTGGAGTGGACAGGGGAACACTGAAGCTTTCTTT
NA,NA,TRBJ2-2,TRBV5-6,CASSLASRNTGELFF,TGTGCCAGCAGCTTGGCGAGTAGGAACACCGGGGAGCTGTTTTTT
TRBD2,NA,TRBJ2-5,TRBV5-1,CASSYGLAGGFQETQYF,TGCGCCAGCAGCTACGGACTAGCGGGGGGGTTCCAAGAGACCCAGTACTTC
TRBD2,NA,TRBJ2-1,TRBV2,CASSDGRGTYNEQFF,TGTGCCAGCAGTGATGGGAGGGGCACCTACAATGAGCAGTTCTTC
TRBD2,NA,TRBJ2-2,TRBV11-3,CASSYQTWGLAGNTGELFF,TGTGCCAGCAGCTACCAGACTTGGGGACTAGCGGGCAACACCGGGGAGCTGTTTTTT
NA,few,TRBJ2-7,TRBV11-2,CASSLYRGASYEQYF,TGTGCCAGCAGCTTATATCGGGGGGCCTCCTACGAGCAGTACTTC
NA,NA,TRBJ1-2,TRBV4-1,CASSQDRLQYGYTF,TGCGCCAGCAGCCAAGATCGACTGCAGTATGGCTACACCTTC
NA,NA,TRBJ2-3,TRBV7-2,CASSQANADTQYF,TGTGCCAGCAGCCAGGCGAATGCGGATACGCAGTATTTT
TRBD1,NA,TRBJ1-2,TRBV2,CASSARDRAVSYTF,TGTGCCAGCAGTGCTCGGGACAGGGCTGTTAGCTACACCTTC
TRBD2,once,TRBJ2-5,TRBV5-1,CASSSAGDWRETQYF,TGCGCCAGCAGCTCAGCGGGGGACTGGCGGGAGACCCAGTACTTC
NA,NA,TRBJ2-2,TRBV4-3,CASSQRIGEPAGNTGELFF,TGCGCCAGCAGCCAACGAATCGGAGAACCGGCGGGTAACACCGGGGAGCTGTTTTTT
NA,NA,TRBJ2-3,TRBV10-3,CAISDLARDTQYF,TGTGCCATCAGTGACCTAGCGAGGGATACGCAGTATTTT
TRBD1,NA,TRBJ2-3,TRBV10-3,CATRPGTGETDTQYF,TGTGCCACCAGGCCGGGTACAGGGGAGACAGATACGCAGTATTTT
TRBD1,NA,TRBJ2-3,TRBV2,CASSSTGGEGTQYF,TGTGCCAGCAGTTCTACAGGGGGCGAAGGTACGCAGTATTTT
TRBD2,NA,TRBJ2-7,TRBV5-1,CASSRLAGGSYEQYF,TGCGCCAGCAGCCGGCTGGCGGGGGGGTCCTACGAGCAGTACTTC
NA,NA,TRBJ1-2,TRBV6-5,CASQPGVGLIYGYTF,TGTGCCTCCCAGCCCGGGGTTGGGCTAATCTATGGCTACACCTTC
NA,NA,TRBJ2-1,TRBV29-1,CSVERSRADQFF,TGCAGCGTTGAACGTTCTCGCGCGGATCAGTTCTTC
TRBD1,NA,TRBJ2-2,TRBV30,CAWRGQGLTGELFF,TGTGCCTGGAGGGGACAGGGGTTGACCGGGGAGCTGTTTTTT
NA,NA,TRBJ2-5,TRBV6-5,CASSYGGLSKETQYF,TGTGCCAGCAGTTACGGAGGACTCTCCAAAGAGACCCAGTACTTC
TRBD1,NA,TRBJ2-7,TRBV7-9,CASRPGTGSYEQYF,TGTGCCAGCAGACCCGGGACAGGTAGCTACGAGCAGTACTTC
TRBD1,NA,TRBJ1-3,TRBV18,CASSLGQGSGNTIYF,TGTGCCAGCTCACTCGGACAGGGCTCTGGAAACACCATATATTTT
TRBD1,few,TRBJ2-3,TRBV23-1,CASSGGQGTDTQYF,TGCGCCAGCAGTGGGGGACAGGGAACAGATACGCAGTATTTT
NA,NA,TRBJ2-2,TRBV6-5,CASSYYSEGVRELFF,TGTGCCAGCAGTTATTACAGCGAGGGTGTTCGGGAGCTGTTTTTT
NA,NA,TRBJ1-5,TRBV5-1,CASSPWTGDNQPQHF,TGCGCCAGCAGCCCTTGGACCGGAGATAATCAGCCCCAGCATTTT
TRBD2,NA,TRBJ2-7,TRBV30,CAWSPMGGFYEQYF,TGTGCCTGGAGCCCCATGGGGGGGTTCTACGAGCAGTACTTC
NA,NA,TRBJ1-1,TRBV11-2,CATAERGPEAFF,TGTGCCACAGCAGAGAGAGGACCTGAAGCTTTCTTT
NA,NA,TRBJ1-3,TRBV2,CASTLGNTIYF,TGTGCCAGCACCCTAGGAAACACCATATATTTT
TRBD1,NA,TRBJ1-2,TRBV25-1,CASSEGLGTAMGYTF,TGTGCCAGCAGTGAAGGGCTCGGGACAGCTATGGGCTACACCTTC
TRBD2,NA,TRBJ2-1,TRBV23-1,CASSQSWGLAGAYNEQFF,TGCGCCAGCAGTCAATCCTGGGGACTAGCGGGGGCCTACAATGAGCAGTTCTTC
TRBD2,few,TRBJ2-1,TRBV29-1,CSVSSGEQFF,TGCAGCGTTTCTAGCGGGGAGCAGTTCTTC
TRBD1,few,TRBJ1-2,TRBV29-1,CSVGDRDYGYTF,TGCAGCGTCGGGGACAGGGATTATGGCTACACCTTC
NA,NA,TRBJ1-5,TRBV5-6,CASSLGRLLGQPQHF,TGTGCCAGCAGCTTAGGCAGACTTCTGGGACAGCCCCAGCATTTT
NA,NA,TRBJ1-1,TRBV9,CASSVAWGTTEAFF,TGTGCCAGCAGCGTAGCCTGGGGGACCACTGAAGCTTTCTTT
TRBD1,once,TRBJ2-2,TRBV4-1,CASSPDRGGTGELFF,TGCGCCAGCAGCCCGGACAGGGGCGGTACCGGGGAGCTGTTTTTT
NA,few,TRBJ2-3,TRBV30,CAWSPLTSSTDTQYF,TGTGCCTGGAGTCCCCTTACGTCCAGCACAGATACGCAGTATTTT
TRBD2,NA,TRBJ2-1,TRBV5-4,CASSPRGSGGGNEQFF,TGTGCCAGCAGCCCTCGTGGTAGCGGGGGCGGGAATGAGCAGTTCTTC
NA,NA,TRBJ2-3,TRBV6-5,CASSYGGNNRDTQYF,TGTGCCAGCAGTTACGGAGGGAACAATAGAGATACGCAGTATTTT
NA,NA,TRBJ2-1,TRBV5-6,CASSLATNPYNEQFF,TGTGCCAGCAGCTTGGCGACAAACCCCTACAATGAGCAGTTCTTC
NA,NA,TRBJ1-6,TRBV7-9,CASSAWQNSPLHF,TGTGCCAGCAGCGCCTGGCAGAATTCACCCCTCCACTTT
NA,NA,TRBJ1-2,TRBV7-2,CASTLDIAGLYGYTF,TGTGCCAGCACCTTAGACATCGCAGGGCTCTATGGCTACACCTTC
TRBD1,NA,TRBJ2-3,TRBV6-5,CASSWDRGTDTQYF,TGTGCCAGCTCCTGGGACAGGGGAACAGATACGCAGTATTTT
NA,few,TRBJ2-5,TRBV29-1,CSVERAGKETQYF,TGCAGCGTTGAGCGGGCAGGGAAAGAGACCCAGTACTTC
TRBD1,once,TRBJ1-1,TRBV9,CASSRGLNTEAFF,TGTGCCAGCAGCAGGGGGCTGAACACTGAAGCTTTCTTT
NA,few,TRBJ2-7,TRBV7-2,CASSLRQATDTSYEQYF,TGTGCCAGCAGCTTACGACAGGCCACCGACACATCCTACGAGCAGTACTTC
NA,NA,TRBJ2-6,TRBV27,CASSGGAWANVLTF,TGTGCCAGCAGTGGGGGGGCGTGGGCCAACGTCCTGACTTTC
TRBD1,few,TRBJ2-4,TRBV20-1,CSATGLNIQYF,TGCAGTGCGACAGGGCTAAACATTCAGTACTTC
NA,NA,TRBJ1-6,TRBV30,CAWSDPGSPLHF,TGTGCCTGGAGTGACCCGGGTTCACCCCTCCACTTT
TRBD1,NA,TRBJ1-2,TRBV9,CASSGQGQGFNGYTF,TGTGCCAGCAGCGGACAGGGACAGGGTTTTAATGGCTACACCTTC
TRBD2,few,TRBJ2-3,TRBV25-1,CASSDNRASGVKGDTQYF,TGTGCCAGCAGTGATAATCGAGCTAGCGGGGTCAAAGGGGATACGCAGTATTTT
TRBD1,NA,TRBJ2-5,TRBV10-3,CAISATGTGETQYF,TGTGCCATCAGTGCTACCGGGACAGGAGAGACCCAGTACTTC